Given below is one T cell receptor (beta chain) in context. Its antigen remains unknown. One tube held mixed TRB-A and TRB-B primer pools for touch-down PCR. TCRdb derives one entry per CDR3 protein from the multiplex PCR reads, leaving out DNA. Across 6,500 to 8,500 distinct CDR3 sequences, the top ten clones capture roughly 5.6% of the sample. Roughly 40,000 genome equivalents of blood DNA were amplified for TRB. This specimen comes from a study of T cell clusters in autoimmune cytopenias. Overall study findings and caveats: TRB repertoire shifts in secondary cytopenia and chronic lymphocytic leukemia mostly reflected lymphoma, not autoimmunity. Physiological T cell clusters of healthy donors were apparently absent in primary autoimmune cytopenia patients. Active autoimmune hepatitis patients had approximately 3-fold fewer exclusive TRB clusters than healthy donors.

The CDR3 is 16 residues long. Germline V lookup: CDR1 SGHKS, CDR2 YYEKEE (reference sequence). The sample consisted of peripheral blood. The receptor's source is a human donor with an autoimmune cytopenia or autoimmune hepatitis (not recorded which). This chain uses TRBV5-5 with TRBJ2-2; as DNA is missing, the TRBD2 call by TCRdb cannot be tested. CDR3 sequence reads: CASSIGTSRNTGELFF. The full variable domain, completed using reference TRBV5-5 and TRBJ2-2, is DAGVTQSPTHLIKTRGQQVTLRCSPISGHKSVSWYQQVLGQGPQFIFQYYEKEERGRGNFPDRFSARQFPNYSSELNVNALLLGDSALYLCASSIGTSRNTGELFFGEGSRLTVL.